A selection of T cell receptor beta chains follows, all from one sample in a study of PD-L1 blockade in urothelial cancer. The assay was immunoSEQ multiplex PCR, and TCRdb's table has in-frame clones only and misses some. The sample lists 90,000 or so clones, 89% occurring once. The material was PBMCs, obtained around atezolizumab (anti-PD-L1) treatment. The receptor set was obtained from a woman older than 75 with urothelial cancer. CDR3s include the opening cysteine and the closing phenylalanine or tryptophan. Fields, in order: D gene, clone size, J gene, V gene, CDR3 DNA, CDR3 protein. A D gene is named only where the DNA matches it firmly. Only some rows state a clone size, as once, few, many or a class for expanded clones.

. | once | TRBJ2-7 | TRBV11-2 | TGTGCCAGCAGCCAGGGAAGGACCCTCTACAAGCAGTACTTC | CASSQGRTLYKQYF
. | . | TRBJ2-1 | TRBV10-3 | TGTGCCATCTCCCCGCGGGACGCCTACAATGAGCAGTTCTTC | CAISPRDAYNEQFF
TRBD2 | . | TRBJ2-7 | TRBV5-4 | TGTGCCAGCACGAGGACTAGCGGCTCCTACGAGCAGTACTTC | CASTRTSGSYEQYF
. | few | TRBJ1-2 | TRBV28 | TGTGCCAGCAGCGCAGAAGTTAACTATGGCTACACCTTC | CASSAEVNYGYTF
TRBD2 | . | TRBJ2-1 | TRBV25-1 | TGTGCCAGCAGTGATGTTCCTAGCGGGAGTGGAAATGAGCAGTTCTTC | CASSDVPSGSGNEQFF
. | . | TRBJ1-2 | TRBV30 | TGTGCCTGGAGTGAAGACAGAAACTATGGCTACACCTTC | CAWSEDRNYGYTF
. | few | TRBJ1-2 | TRBV28 | TGTGCCAGCACTACTACCGGAAGGATTTATGGCTACACCTTC | CASTTTGRIYGYTF
TRBD1 | . | TRBJ1-2 | TRBV19 | TGTGCCAGTAGTCGGGGACAGGGGTCCGCCGGTGGCTACACCTTC | CASSRGQGSAGGYTF
TRBD1 | . | TRBJ1-4 | TRBV10-2 | TGCGCCAGCAGTGACCCGGGACAGGGGAATGAAAAACTGTTTTTT | CASSDPGQGNEKLFF
. | once | TRBJ2-7 | TRBV19 | TGTGCCAGTAGTATAGGGGCCAAGTACGAGCAGTACTTC | CASSIGAKYEQYF
. | once | TRBJ1-1 | TRBV28 | TGTGCCAGCAGTTTCCGGGGGGCGAGGACTGAAGCTTTCTTT | CASSFRGARTEAFF
. | . | TRBJ1-5 | TRBV10-3 | TGTGCCATCAGTGAGTCGGGAGGCATAGGGATGTCTCAGCCCCAGCATTTT | CAISESGGIGMSQPQHF
TRBD2 | . | TRBJ2-3 | TRBV15 | TGTGCCACCAGCAGACCCGAGCGGGGGGGAGATACGCAGTATTTT | CATSRPERGGDTQYF
. | . | TRBJ1-2 | TRBV7-8 | TGTGCCAGCAGCTTGGCGGGAGGGGCGAACTATGGCTACACCTTC | CASSLAGGANYGYTF
TRBD1 | . | TRBJ2-1 | TRBV9 | TGTGCCAGCAGCGCACGACAGGGGACCTACAATGAGCAGTTCTTC | CASSARQGTYNEQFF
TRBD1 | . | TRBJ1-1 | TRBV6-1 | TGTGCCAGCAGTGAACCGGGACAGCCAGCGAACACTGAAGCTTTCTTT | CASSEPGQPANTEAFF
TRBD2 | . | TRBJ2-7 | TRBV7-9 | TGTGCCAGCAGCCGATTTCTAGCGGATAACGACGAGCAGTACTTC | CASSRFLADNDEQYF